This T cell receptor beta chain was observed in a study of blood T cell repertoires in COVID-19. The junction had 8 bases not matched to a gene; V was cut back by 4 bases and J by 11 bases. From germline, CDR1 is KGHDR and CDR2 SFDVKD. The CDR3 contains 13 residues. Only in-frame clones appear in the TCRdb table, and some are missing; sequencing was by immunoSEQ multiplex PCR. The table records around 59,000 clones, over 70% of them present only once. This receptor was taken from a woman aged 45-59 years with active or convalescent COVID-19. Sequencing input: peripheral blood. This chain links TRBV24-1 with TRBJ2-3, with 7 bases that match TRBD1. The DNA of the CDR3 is TGTGCCACCAGTGACCCCCAGACAGGGCGGCAGTATTTT. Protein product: CATSDPQTGRQYF.